Each of the 14 T cell receptor beta chains below was sequenced from the same sample in a study of blood T cell repertoires in COVID-19. The table came from immunoSEQ multiplex PCR; TCRdb's copy has only in-frame clones and leaves some out. Seen here are under 50,000 clones, approximately 88% observed once, and the top ten hold about 4.5%. Source material: peripheral blood. These receptors were collected from a man in his fifties or sixties with active COVID-19.

V gene TRBV28 combines with J gene TRBJ1-6, with TRBD1 matching 10 bases. The CDR3 is 15 residues long. The germline gives CDR1 MDHEN, CDR2 SYDVKM. V lost 4 bases, J lost 8 bases, and 5 bases stayed unmatched. The CDR3 is CASSSSGTGDSPLHF. The CDR3 bases are TGTGCCAGCAGTTCGTCCGGGACAGGGGATTCACCCCTCCACTTT. The full variable domain, with the rest looked up from reference TRBV28 and TRBJ1-6, is DVKVTQSSRYLVKRTGEKVFLECVQDMDHENMFWYRQDPGLGLRLIYFSYDVKMKEKGDIPEGYSVSREKKERFSLILESASTNQTSMYLCASSSSGTGDSPLHFGNGTRLTVT.

Concerning this clone itself: One end of the junction varies from germline; a read error may be responsible. The chain is built from TRBV6-5 and TRBJ1-2; D not resolved. The CDR3 consists of 11 residues. Germline CDR1 is MNHEY and CDR2 is SVGAGI. The CDR3, as DNA: TGTGCCAGCAGTAACTCCATCGGCTACACCTTC. This encodes CASSNSIGYTF.

The CDR3 is CASSLTGTSTDTQYF. In DNA, the CDR3 is TGTGCCAGCAGCTTAACGGGGACTAGTACAGATACGCAGTATTTT. The J gene is TRBJ2-3, the V gene TRBV7-8, with 8 bases aligning to TRBD2. The CDR3 has 15 amino acids. After removal of 2 bases from V and 3 bases from J, the junction contained 4 bases not matched to a gene. CDR1 and CDR2 from the germline V gene are SGHVS and FQNEAQ.

The chain carries TRBV4-2 and TRBJ2-7; 10 positions match TRBD1. Germline CDR1 reads LGHNA; CDR2 reads YNFKEQ. This CDR3 has 17 residues. V was clipped by 0 bases and J by 1 base; unmatched bases: 6. The CDR3 nucleotides are TGTGCCAGCAGCCAAGATCCGACAGGGGGCGCTTCCTACGAGCAGTACTTC. Residues: CASSQDPTGGASYEQYF.

The rearrangement joins TRBV29-1 to TRBJ1-1; D may be TRBD1 (5 bases). Trimming stripped 6 bases from V and 1 base from J, with 12 bases between. Germline V gene lookup returns CDR1 SQVTM and CDR2 ANQGSEA. The CDR3 covers 13 residues. The CDR3 region is CSVFGQGNTEAFF. The CDR3 region has the DNA TGCAGCGTCTTCGGCCAGGGGAACACTGAAGCTTTCTTT.

This chain uses TRBV5-1 with TRBJ1-2, with a possible D match to TRBD1 (6 bases). The germline V gene encodes CDR1 SGHRS and CDR2 YFSETQ. V lost 4 bases to trimming and J lost 6 bases, with 10 bases between them. CDR3 length: 12 residues. The CDR3 loop is CASSEDSNGYTF. Written as DNA, the CDR3 is TGCGCCAGCAGCGAGGACAGTAATGGCTACACCTTC.

The chain combines TRBV29-1 with TRBJ2-5, with 12 bases lining up with TRBD2. J gave up 1 base and V 4 bases, and 4 bases lay outside the gene matches. The CDR3 is made up of 15 amino acids. Per germline, CDR1 SQVTM and CDR2 ANQGSEA. This chain's CDR3 is CSVATSGGIQETQYF. The CDR3 coding sequence is TGCAGCGTTGCTACTAGCGGGGGGATCCAAGAGACCCAGTACTTC.

The chain has TRBV6-5 and TRBJ2-2; 8 nucleotides agree with TRBD1. The CDR3 loop spans 14 amino acids. J lost 3 bases, V lost 6 bases, and 3 bases had no gene match. Germline CDR1 reads MNHEY; CDR2 reads SVGAGI. DNA of the CDR3: TGTGCCAGCAGACACAGGGGGGACACCGGGGAGCTGTTTTTT. The encoded protein is CASRHRGDTGELFF.

This chain connects TRBV5-6 to TRBJ2-3; D remains unclear. CDR1 and CDR2 (germline): SGHDT, YYEEEE. Trimming cost V 0 bases and J 5 bases, with 13 bases left between them. The CDR3 has 15 amino acids. The CDR3 sequence is CASSLDPNSGDTQYF. CDR3 nucleotide sequence: TGTGCCAGCAGCTTGGACCCCAATTCGGGAGATACGCAGTATTTT. Full variable domain (missing parts from reference TRBV5-6 and TRBJ2-3): DAGVTQSPTHLIKTRGQQVTLRCSPKSGHDTVSWYQQALGQGPQFIFQYYEEEERQRGNFPDRFSGHQFPNYSSELNVNALLLGDSALYLCASSLDPNSGDTQYFGPGTRLTVL.

The rearrangement joins TRBV27 to TRBJ1-2; 7 bases line up with TRBD1. The CDR3 is 13 amino acids. V was pared by 5 bases and J by 2 bases, with 2 bases of the junction left unmatched. CDR1 and CDR2 (germline): MNHEY, SMNVEV (reference sequence). This CDR3 reads CASSPTGNYGYTF. The CDR3 DNA reads as TGTGCCAGCAGTCCGACAGGGAACTATGGCTACACCTTC.

The rearrangement uses TRBV6-5 and TRBJ2-3, with a weak D call TRBD2 (6 bases). Germline V gene lookup returns CDR1 MNHEY and CDR2 SVGAGI. CDR3 size: 15 residues. With 8 bases removed from V and 1 base from J, the gap between germline ends came to 16 bases. CDR3: CASSPGTHGTDTQYF. CDR3 bases: TGTGCCAGCTCTCCCGGGACTCATGGCACAGATACGCAGTATTTT.

The gene calls are TRBV28 and TRBJ2-7; possibly TRBD2 for D (6 bases). The germline V gene has CDR1 MDHEN and CDR2 SYDVKM. The length of the CDR3 is 14 residues. Trimming pared 3 bases from V and 5 bases from J, leaving 14 bases between. CDR3 sequence: CASSFGAGTNEQYF. CDR3 DNA sequence: TGTGCCAGCAGTTTTGGGGCGGGGACGAACGAGCAGTACTTC.

J is TRBJ2-5 and V is TRBV5-1; 10 nucleotides agree with TRBD2. The CDR3 length is 15 residues. Germline V CDR1 and CDR2: SGHRS, YFSETQ. With 6 bases clipped from V and 1 base from J, the junction kept 6 bases outside the gene matches. The CDR3 spells CASMSSGGFQETQYF. DNA for the CDR3: TGCGCCAGCATGAGTAGCGGGGGGTTCCAAGAGACCCAGTACTTC. Full variable domain (outside the CDR3, taken from reference TRBV5-1 and TRBJ2-5): KAGVTQTPRYLIKTRGQQVTLSCSPISGHRSVSWYQQTPGQGLQFLFEYFSETQRNKGNFPGRFSGRQFSNSRSEMNVSTLELGDSALYLCASMSSGGFQETQYFGPGTRLLVL.

V is TRBV6-4 and J is TRBJ2-1; 7 nucleotides match TRBD2. V trimming: 5 bases; J trimming: 9 bases; junction bases outside the gene matches: 10. Germline CDR1 is MRHNA and CDR2 is SNTAGT. The CDR3 spans 14 residues. As DNA, the CDR3 is TGTGCCAGCAGTCGGGACTACCAAAGAATTGAGCAGTTCTTC. Protein sequence: CASSRDYQRIEQFF.